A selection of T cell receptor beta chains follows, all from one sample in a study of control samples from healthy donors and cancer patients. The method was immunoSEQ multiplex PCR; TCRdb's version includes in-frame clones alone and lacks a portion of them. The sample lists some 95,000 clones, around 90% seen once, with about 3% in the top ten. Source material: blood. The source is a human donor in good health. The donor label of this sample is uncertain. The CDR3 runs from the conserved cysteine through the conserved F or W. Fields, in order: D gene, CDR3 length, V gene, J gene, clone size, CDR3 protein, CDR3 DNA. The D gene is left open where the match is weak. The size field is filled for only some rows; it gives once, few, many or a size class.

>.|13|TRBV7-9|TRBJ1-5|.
CASSIQGDQPQHF
TGTGCCAGCAGCATCCAGGGTGATCAGCCCCAGCATTTT
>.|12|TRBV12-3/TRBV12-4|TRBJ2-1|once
CASRWGLNEQFF
TGTGCCTCCCGGTGGGGCCTCAATGAGCAGTTCTTC
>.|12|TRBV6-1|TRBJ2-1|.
CASSEPITEQFF
TGTGCCAGCAGTGAACCGATAACTGAGCAGTTCTTC
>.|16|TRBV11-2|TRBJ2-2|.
CASSLRTKRNTGELFF
TGTGCCAGCAGCCTTCGGACCAAACGTAACACCGGGGAGCTGTTTTTT
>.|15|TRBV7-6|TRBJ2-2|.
CASSLVTSGSGELFF
TGTGCCAGCAGCTTAGTAACGTCGGGGAGCGGGGAGCTGTTTTTT
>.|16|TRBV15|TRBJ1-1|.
CATSRDLRGSGTEAFF
TGTGCCACCAGCAGAGATCTAAGGGGGTCGGGCACTGAAGCTTTCTTT
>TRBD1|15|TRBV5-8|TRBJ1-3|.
CASSAAGGGGNTIYF
TGTGCCAGCAGCGCAGCAGGGGGCGGTGGAAACACCATATATTTT
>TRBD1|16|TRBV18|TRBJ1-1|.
CASSPGQGARSTEAFF
TGTGCCAGCTCACCGGGACAGGGGGCCAGAAGTACTGAAGCTTTCTTT
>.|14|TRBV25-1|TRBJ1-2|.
CASSESGKPYGYTF
TGTGCCAGCAGTGAATCCGGGAAACCTTATGGCTACACCTTC
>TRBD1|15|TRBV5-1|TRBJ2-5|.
CASSPDRGQGETQYF
TGCGCCAGCAGCCCCGACAGGGGGCAGGGGGAGACCCAGTACTTC
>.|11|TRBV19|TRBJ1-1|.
CASSISMEAFF
TGTGCCAGTAGTATAAGCATGGAAGCTTTCTTT
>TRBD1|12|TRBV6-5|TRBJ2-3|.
CASSYRGDTQYF
TGTGCCAGCAGCTACAGGGGAGATACGCAGTATTTT
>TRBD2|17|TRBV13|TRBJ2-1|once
CASSLEGGGAAYNEQFF
TGTGCCAGCAGCTTAGAGGGCGGGGGGGCAGCATACAATGAGCAGTTCTTC
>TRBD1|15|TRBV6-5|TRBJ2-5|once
CASRLGTVYQETQYF
TGTGCCAGCAGACTCGGGACAGTGTACCAAGAGACCCAGTACTTC
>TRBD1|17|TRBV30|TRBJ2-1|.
CAWSVLVGAGTGSEQFF
TGTGCCTGGAGTGTACTAGTTGGGGCAGGGACAGGTTCGGAGCAGTTCTTC
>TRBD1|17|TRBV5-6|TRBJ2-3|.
CASSSTGQGDPTDTQYF
TGTGCCAGCAGCTCGACGGGACAGGGTGATCCCACAGATACGCAGTATTTT
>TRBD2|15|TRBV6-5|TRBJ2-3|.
CASTIGTSGADTQYF
TGTGCCAGCACCATCGGGACTAGCGGTGCAGATACGCAGTATTTT
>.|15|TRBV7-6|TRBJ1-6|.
CASSVDPGTNSPLHF
TGTGCCAGCAGCGTAGACCCCGGGACGAATTCACCCCTCCACTTT
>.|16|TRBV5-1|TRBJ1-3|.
CASSFRGTGSGNTIYF
TGCGCCAGCAGCTTTCGGGGGACCGGCTCTGGAAACACCATATATTTT
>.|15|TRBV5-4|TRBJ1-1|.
CASSLPTGSQAEAFF
TGTGCCAGCAGCTTGCCGACAGGAAGTCAGGCTGAAGCTTTCTTT
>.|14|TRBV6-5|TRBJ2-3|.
CASSYGRDADTQYF
TGTGCCAGCAGTTACGGCAGGGATGCAGATACGCAGTATTTT
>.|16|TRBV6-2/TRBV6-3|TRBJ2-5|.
CASSYPPRTFQETQYF
TGTGCCAGCAGTTACCCCCCCAGGACGTTTCAAGAGACCCAGTACTTC
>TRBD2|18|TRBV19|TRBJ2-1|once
CASSIEGTSGGLVYEQFF
TGTGCCAGTAGTATAGAAGGTACTAGCGGCGGGTTGGTTTATGAGCAGTTCTTC
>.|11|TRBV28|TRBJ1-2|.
CASSSGYVYTF
TGTGCCAGCAGTTCAGGGTACGTCTACACCTTC
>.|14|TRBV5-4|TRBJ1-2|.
CASIRAPSGYGYTF
TGTGCCAGCATCAGGGCCCCCTCGGGCTATGGCTACACCTTC
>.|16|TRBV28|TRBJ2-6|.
CASSLATFSGANVLTF
TGTGCCAGCAGTTTAGCTACATTCTCTGGGGCCAACGTCCTGACTTTC
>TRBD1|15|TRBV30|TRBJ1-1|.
CAWSPGQGWGTEAFF
TGTGCCTGGAGCCCGGGACAGGGCTGGGGCACTGAAGCTTTCTTT
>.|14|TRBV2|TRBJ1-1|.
CASTGRGGLTEAFF
TGTGCCAGCACCGGACGTGGGGGCCTCACTGAAGCTTTCTTT
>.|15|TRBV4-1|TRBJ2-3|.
CASSHGRVLTDTQYF
TGCGCCAGCAGCCACGGACGGGTCCTCACAGATACGCAGTATTTT
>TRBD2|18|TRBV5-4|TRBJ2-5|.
CASSLGGLAGAYQETQYF
TGTGCCAGCAGCTTGGGTGGGCTAGCGGGGGCGTACCAAGAGACCCAGTACTTC